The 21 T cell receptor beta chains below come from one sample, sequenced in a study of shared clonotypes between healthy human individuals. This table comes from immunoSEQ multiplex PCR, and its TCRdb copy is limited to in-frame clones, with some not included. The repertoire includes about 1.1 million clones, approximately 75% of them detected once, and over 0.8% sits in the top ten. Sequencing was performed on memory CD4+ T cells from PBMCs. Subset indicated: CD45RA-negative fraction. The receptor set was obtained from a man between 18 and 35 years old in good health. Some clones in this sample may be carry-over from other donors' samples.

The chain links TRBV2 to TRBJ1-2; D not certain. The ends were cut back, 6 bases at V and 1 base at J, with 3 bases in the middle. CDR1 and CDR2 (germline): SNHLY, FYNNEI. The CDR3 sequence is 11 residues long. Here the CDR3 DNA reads TGTGCCAGCAGATTTAACTATGGCTACACCTTC. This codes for CASRFNYGYTF.

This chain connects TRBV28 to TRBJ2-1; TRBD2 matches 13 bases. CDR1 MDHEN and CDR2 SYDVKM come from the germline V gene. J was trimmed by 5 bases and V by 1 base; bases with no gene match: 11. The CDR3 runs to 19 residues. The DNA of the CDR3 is TGTGCCAGCAGTTTATTACGAAGATCGACTAGCGGGAGGCACAATGAGCAGTTCTTC. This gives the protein CASSLLRRSTSGRHNEQFF.

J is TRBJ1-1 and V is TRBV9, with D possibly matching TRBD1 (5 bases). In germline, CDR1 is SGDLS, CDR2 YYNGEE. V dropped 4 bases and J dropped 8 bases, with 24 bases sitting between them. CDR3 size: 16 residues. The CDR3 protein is CASSPSLIDSDDEAFF. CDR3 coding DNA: TGTGCCAGCAGCCCCTCCTTAATCGACAGCGACGACGAAGCTTTCTTT.

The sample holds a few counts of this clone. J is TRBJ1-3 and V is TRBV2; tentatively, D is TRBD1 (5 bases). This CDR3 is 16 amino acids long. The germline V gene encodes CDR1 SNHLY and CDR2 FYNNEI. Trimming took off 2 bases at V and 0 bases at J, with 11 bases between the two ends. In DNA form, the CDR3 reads TGTGCCAGCAGTGAATTGGGACGGGCCTCTGGAAACACCATATATTTT. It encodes CASSELGRASGNTIYF.

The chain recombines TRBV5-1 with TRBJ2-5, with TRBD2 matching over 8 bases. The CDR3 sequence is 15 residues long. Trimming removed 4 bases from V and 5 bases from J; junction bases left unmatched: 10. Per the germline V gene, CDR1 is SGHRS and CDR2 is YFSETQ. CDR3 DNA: TGCGCCAGCAGCCCATCAAACGGACTAGCTGAGACCCAGTACTTC. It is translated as CASSPSNGLAETQYF.

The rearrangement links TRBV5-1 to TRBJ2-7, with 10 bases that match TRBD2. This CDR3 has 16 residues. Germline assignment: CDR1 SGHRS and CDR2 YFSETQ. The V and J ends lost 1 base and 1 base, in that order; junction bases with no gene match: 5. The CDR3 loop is CASSLTPSGGSYEQYF. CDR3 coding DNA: TGCGCCAGCAGCTTGACTCCTAGCGGGGGATCCTACGAGCAGTACTTC. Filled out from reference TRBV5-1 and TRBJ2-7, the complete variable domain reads KAGVTQTPRYLIKTRGQQVTLSCSPISGHRSVSWYQQTPGQGLQFLFEYFSETQRNKGNFPGRFSGRQFSNSRSEMNVSTLELGDSALYLCASSLTPSGGSYEQYFGPGTRLTVT.

CDR3 nucleotides: TGTGCCATCGGGGGAAGGAGGTGGACAACTAATGAAAAACTGTTTTTT. It is translated as CAIGGRRWTTNEKLFF. V and J are TRBV6-4 and TRBJ1-4, with D perhaps TRBD1 (5 bases). The ends were cut back, 10 bases at V and 0 bases at J, with 18 bases in the middle. The CDR3 totals 16 residues. Germline assignment: CDR1 MRHNA and CDR2 SNTAGT.

The CDR3 region has the DNA TGCAGCGTTGCTGGAAACGGACTCATGAGCGGCACCTTC. Amino acid sequence: CSVAGNGLMSGTF. This sequence joins TRBV29-1 and TRBJ1-2, with D uncertain. The CDR3 length is 13 residues. Trimming shortened V by 4 bases and J by 13 bases, and 22 bases separated the two germline ends. CDR1 is SQVTM, CDR2 ANQGSEA, per germline. The full variable domain, with the rest looked up from reference TRBV29-1 and TRBJ1-2, is SAVISQKPSRDICQRGTSLTIQCQVDSQVTMMFWYRQQPGQSLTLIATANQGSEATYESGFVIDKFPISRPNLTFSTLTVSNMSPEDSSIYLCSVAGNGLMSGTFGSGTRLTVV.

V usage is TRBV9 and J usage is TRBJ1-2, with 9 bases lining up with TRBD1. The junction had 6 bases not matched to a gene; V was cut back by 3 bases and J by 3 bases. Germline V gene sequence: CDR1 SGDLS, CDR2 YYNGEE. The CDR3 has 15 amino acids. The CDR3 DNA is TGTGCCAGCAGCGCCCGACAGGGGGTTTACTATGGCTACACCTTC. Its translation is CASSARQGVYYGYTF.

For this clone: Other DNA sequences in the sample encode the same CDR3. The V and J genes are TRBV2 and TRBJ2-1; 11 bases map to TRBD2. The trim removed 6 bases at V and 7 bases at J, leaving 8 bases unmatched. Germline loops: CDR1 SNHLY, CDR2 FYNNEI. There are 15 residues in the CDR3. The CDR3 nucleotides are TGTGCCAGCAGCTTACTAGCGGGAGTTGGTAATGAGCAGTTCTTC. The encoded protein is CASSLLAGVGNEQFF.

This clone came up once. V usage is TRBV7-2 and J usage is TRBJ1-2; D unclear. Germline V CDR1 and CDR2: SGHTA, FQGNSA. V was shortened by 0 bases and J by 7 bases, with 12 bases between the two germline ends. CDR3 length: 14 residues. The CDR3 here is CASSLAFGTGGYTF. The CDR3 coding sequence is TGTGCCAGCAGCTTAGCGTTCGGTACGGGTGGCTACACCTTC.

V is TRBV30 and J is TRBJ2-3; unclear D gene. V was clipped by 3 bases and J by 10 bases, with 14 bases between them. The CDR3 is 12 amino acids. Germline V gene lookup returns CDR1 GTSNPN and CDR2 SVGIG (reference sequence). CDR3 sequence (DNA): TGTGCCTGGAGAAGTTCCGGTACTCCGCAGTATTTT. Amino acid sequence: CAWRSSGTPQYF.

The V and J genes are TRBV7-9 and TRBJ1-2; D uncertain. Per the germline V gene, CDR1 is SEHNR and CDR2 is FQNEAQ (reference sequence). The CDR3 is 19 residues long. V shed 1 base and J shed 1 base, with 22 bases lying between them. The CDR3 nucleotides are TGTGCCAGCAGCTTAGGGAGGGAACTGCCCTTAACTCGTAACTATGGCTACACCTTC. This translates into CASSLGRELPLTRNYGYTF.

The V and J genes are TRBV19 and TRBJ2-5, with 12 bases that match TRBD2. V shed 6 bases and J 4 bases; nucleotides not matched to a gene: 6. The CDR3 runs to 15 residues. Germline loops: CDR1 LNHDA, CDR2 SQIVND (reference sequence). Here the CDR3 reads CASRTTSGRGETQYF. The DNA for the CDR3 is TGTGCCAGTAGAACGACTAGCGGGAGAGGAGAGACCCAGTACTTC.

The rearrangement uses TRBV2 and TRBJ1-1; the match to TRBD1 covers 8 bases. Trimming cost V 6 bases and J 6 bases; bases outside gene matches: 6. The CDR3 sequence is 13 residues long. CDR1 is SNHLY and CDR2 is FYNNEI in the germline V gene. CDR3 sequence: CASRETGVSEAFF. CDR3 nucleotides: TGTGCCAGCAGGGAGACAGGGGTTTCTGAAGCTTTCTTT.

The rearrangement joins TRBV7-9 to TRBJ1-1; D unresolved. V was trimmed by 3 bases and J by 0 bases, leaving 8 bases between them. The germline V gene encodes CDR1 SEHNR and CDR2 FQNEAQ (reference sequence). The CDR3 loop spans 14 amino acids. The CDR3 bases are TGTGCCAGCAGCTTCCGGACGGTGAACACTGAAGCTTTCTTT. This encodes CASSFRTVNTEAFF.

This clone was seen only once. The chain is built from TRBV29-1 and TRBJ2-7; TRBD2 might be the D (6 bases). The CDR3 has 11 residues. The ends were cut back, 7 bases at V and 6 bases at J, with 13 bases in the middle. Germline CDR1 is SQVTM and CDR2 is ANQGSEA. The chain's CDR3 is CSAGRQGEQYF. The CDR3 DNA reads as TGCAGCGCGGGGAGGCAGGGCGAGCAGTACTTC.

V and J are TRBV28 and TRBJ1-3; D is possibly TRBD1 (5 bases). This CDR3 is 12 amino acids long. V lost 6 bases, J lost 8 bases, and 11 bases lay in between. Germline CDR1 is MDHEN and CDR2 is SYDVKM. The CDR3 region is CASRAPGDTIYF. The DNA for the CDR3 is TGTGCCAGCAGGGCCCCGGGGGACACCATATATTTT.

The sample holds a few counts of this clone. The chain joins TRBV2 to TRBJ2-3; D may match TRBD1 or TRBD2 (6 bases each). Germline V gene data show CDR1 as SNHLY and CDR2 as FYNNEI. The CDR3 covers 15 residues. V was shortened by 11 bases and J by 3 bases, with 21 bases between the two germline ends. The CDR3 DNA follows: TGTGCCGGAGCCGGGGGCCCGGGGTTAACAGATACGCAGTATTTT. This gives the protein CAGAGGPGLTDTQYF.

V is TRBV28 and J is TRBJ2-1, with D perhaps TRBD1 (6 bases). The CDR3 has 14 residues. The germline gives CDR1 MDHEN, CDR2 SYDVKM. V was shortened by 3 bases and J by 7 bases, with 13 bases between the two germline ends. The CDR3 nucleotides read TGTGCCAGCAGTTTTCAGGGGCGCGGTAATGAGCAGTTCTTC. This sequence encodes CASSFQGRGNEQFF.

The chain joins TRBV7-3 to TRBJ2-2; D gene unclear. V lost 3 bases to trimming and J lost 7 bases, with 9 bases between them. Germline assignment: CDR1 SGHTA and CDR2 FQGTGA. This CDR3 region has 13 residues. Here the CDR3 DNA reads TGTGCCAGCAGCTTCGCCGCCGACGGGGAGCTGTTTTTT. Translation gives CASSFAADGELFF.